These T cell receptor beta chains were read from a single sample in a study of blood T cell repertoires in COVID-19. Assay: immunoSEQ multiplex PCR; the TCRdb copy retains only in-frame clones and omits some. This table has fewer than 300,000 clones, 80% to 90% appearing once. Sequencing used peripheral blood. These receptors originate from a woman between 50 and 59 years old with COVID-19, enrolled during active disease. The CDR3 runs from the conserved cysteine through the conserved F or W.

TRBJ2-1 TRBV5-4 CASSFYSFGTGGGNEQFF
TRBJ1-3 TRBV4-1 CASSQGQDSSGNTIYF
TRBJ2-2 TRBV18 CASSRETGLAGAAATGELFF
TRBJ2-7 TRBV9 CASSVGSGLYEQYF
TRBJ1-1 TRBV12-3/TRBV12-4 CASNSGENTEAFF
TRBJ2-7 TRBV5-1 CASSLLRDRGHEQYF
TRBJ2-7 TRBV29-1 CSVGDRGYSYEQYF
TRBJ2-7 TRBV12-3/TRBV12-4 CASSPRSYGQYF
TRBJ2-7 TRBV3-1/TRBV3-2 CASSAGGEQYF
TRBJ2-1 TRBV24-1 CATSDLGQNNEQFF
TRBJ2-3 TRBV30 CAWSLAGLTDTQYF
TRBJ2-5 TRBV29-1 CSGRQGQETQYF
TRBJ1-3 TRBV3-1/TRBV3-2 CASSHQDRVGNTIYF
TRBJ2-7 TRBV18 CASSLAGVEQYF
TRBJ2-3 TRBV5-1 CASSPGLYSTDTQYF
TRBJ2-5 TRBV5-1 CASSLGTGDQETQYF
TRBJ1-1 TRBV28 CASSLGGQGVNTEAFF
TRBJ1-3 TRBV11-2 CASSSGGSGIGNTIYF
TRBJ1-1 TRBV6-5 CASSYSSGSEAFF
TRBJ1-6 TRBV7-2 CASSLEGTYNSPLHF
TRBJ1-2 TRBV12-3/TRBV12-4 CASRSTDF
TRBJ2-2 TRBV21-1 CASSKAVGGRTGELFF
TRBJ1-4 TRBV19 CASSVTGSDEKLFF
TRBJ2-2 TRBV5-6 CASSERGGPNTGELFF
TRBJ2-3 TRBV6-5 CASRQREADTQYF
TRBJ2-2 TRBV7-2 CASSRESTGELFF
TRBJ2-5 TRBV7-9 CASSLEVSQETQYF
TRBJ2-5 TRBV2 CASSEPTSAAWETQYF
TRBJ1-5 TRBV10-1 CASSDSYSNQPQHF
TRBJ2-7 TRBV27 CASSLKGQTSYEQYF
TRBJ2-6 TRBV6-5 CASSYVRAGANVLTF
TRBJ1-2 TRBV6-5 CASQRTADYGYTF
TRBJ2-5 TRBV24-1 CATSDLTGTQETQYF
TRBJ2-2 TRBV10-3 CAISGQGSGNTGELFF
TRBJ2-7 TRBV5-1 CASSLATSGYEQYF
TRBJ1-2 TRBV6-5 CASSPDRGKIPF
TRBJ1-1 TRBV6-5 CASRGQGYTEAFF
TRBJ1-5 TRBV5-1 CASSLTVNQPQHF
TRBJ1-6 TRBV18 CASSRGQDNSPLHF
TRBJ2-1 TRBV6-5 CASSYSMTGYNEQFF
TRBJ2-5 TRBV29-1 CSVAGTSGQETQYF
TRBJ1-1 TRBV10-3 CAIRKTGEENTEAFF
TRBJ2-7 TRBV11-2 CASSSSSGSTYEQYF
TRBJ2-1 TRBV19 CASSILAGGFEQFF
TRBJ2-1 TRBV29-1 CSVEGIAGSSYNEQFF
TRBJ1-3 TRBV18 CASSGDSGNTIYF
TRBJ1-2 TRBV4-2 CASSQKDRAHGYTF
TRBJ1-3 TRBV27 CASSPMGQGSGNTIYF
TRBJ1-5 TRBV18 CASSPGTGGNQPQHF